What follows describes a single T cell receptor (beta chain). This sample is part of a study of blood T cell repertoires in COVID-19. Whole-study context: Samples representing acute and convalescent COVID-19 were sourced from the United States, Italy and Spain.

Produced via immunoSEQ multiplex PCR; TCRdb's table is partial and in-frame only. The repertoire holds 160,000 or so clones, approximately 95% seen once, with just under 2% in the top ten. The sample consisted of peripheral blood. This clonotype was obtained from a woman in her fifties or sixties with COVID-19, enrolled during active disease.

CDR3 protein: CASSYDVDNASAYEQYF. CDR3 bases: TGTGCCAGCAGTTACGACGTGGACAACGCTTCTGCCTACGAGCAGTACTTC. This chain uses TRBV6-2 or TRBV6-3 with TRBJ2-7, with D possibly TRBD1 on 5 matching bases. The CDR3 sequence is 17 residues long. Deletions cut 2 bases from V and 2 bases from J, with 19 bases between. CDR1 is MNHEY and CDR2 is SVGEGT in the germline V gene.